Detailed here is one T cell receptor (beta chain). CDR1 is SGHAT, CDR2 FQNNGV, per germline. V was clipped by 0 bases and J by 4 bases; unmatched bases: 8. The CDR3 covers 16 residues. As handled by the study authors: Quantification of nucleated cells was approximated via reference gene primer amplification. Profiling relied on immunoSEQ multiplex PCR, and the TCRdb table lists in-frame clones only, not all of them. V, J and clone size are taken as reported in that table, and D and trimming were inferred from the DNA itself. The data show roughly 140,000 clones, with 75% to 90% seen just once and more than 7.5% held by the top ten. These data originate in a study of blood T cell repertoires in COVID-19. Turning to the study itself: Both acute and convalescent COVID-19 samples were obtained from the United States, Italy and Spain.

The Seattle patients, enrolled during active infection, were followed longitudinally. This chain joins TRBV11-2 and TRBJ1-2; 7 bases match TRBD1. The sequenced sample was peripheral blood. The TCR sequence derives from a woman aged 60-75 years with COVID-19, enrolled during active disease. The chain's CDR3 is CASSLDLAGGSYGYTF. The CDR3 region has the DNA TGTGCCAGCAGCTTAGATTTGGCAGGGGGTAGCTATGGCTACACCTTC.